These 30 T cell receptor beta chains originate from one sample sequenced in a study of shared clonotypes between healthy human individuals. TCRdb's copy holds only in-frame clones and misses some; the assay was immunoSEQ multiplex PCR. In the table there are some 1.5 million clones, roughly 96% of which are singletons. Sequenced material: naive CD4+ T cells sorted from blood. The sample's subset: CD45RA+ positively selected. The receptors here all came from a man aged 30 to 39 in good health.

The gene calls are TRBV25-1 and TRBJ2-7; possibly TRBD1 for D (5 bases). Trimming left V 5 bases short and J 5 bases short, with 16 bases between. Looked up from germline, CDR1 is MGHDK and CDR2 is SYGVNS. CDR3 length: 14 residues. Here the CDR3 DNA reads TGTGCCAGCAGTAAAACGCCTCAGGGTAACGAGCAGTACTTC. Protein sequence: CASSKTPQGNEQYF.

The gene calls are TRBV7-9 and TRBJ1-1, with TRBD1 matching 7 bases. The trim removed 5 bases at V and 10 bases at J, leaving 10 bases unmatched. This CDR3 comprises 13 residues. Germline CDR1 SEHNR, CDR2 FQNEAQ (reference sequence). In nucleotides, the CDR3 is TGTGCCAGCAGCCACGAGGACGACAGGGTAGCTTTCTTT. Protein product: CASSHEDDRVAFF.

The chain is built from TRBV9 and TRBJ2-3; 9 bases are shared with TRBD2. V lost 6 bases and J lost 5; bases outside the gene matches: 10. The CDR3 runs to 15 residues. CDR1 and CDR2 from the germline V gene are SGDLS and YYNGEE. The CDR3 here is CASNPGLAFLDTQYF. The CDR3 DNA reads as TGTGCCAGCAACCCCGGACTAGCGTTCCTAGATACGCAGTATTTT.

V and J are TRBV5-6 and TRBJ2-3, with TRBD1 as a possible D gene (8 bases). The CDR3 sequence is 16 residues long. Deletions cut 1 base from V and 1 base from J, with 13 bases between. CDR1 is SGHDT and CDR2 is YYEEEE in the germline V gene. CDR3 residues: CASSLWGGQGTDTQYF. DNA for the CDR3: TGTGCCAGCAGCTTGTGGGGGGGACAGGGCACAGATACGCAGTATTTT.

The chain recombines TRBV6-1 with TRBJ1-3, with no clear D. Germline-derived CDR1 and CDR2 are MNHNS and SASEGT. V was shortened by 0 bases and J by 0 bases, with 9 bases between the two germline ends. The CDR3 spans 16 residues. This CDR3 is CASSEALRHSGNTIYF. CDR3 sequence (DNA): TGTGCCAGCAGTGAAGCGCTGAGGCACTCTGGAAACACCATATATTTT.

As DNA, the CDR3 is TGTGCCAGTAGTATAGGAGGCGGGTCTGTCAATGAGCAGTTCTTC. Translated: CASSIGGGSVNEQFF. This chain joins TRBV19 and TRBJ2-1, with D possibly matching TRBD2 (5 bases). V gave up 1 base and J gave up 6 bases, with 13 bases separating them. This CDR3 spans 15 amino acids. The germline gives CDR1 LNHDA, CDR2 SQIVND (reference sequence).

The gene calls are TRBV27 and TRBJ1-2; D is unclear. The germline V and J ends were trimmed by 5 bases and 0 bases, with 10 bases remaining between them. CDR3 length: 14 amino acids. Per germline, CDR1 MNHEY and CDR2 SMNVEV (reference sequence). The CDR3 spells CASSPSIPNYGYTF. CDR3 sequence (DNA): TGTGCCAGCAGTCCTTCTATTCCTAACTATGGCTACACCTTC.

V gene TRBV7-9 combines with J gene TRBJ2-5; no clear D. The V gene lost 3 bases and the J gene lost 5 bases, with 4 bases spanning the gap. Looked up from germline, CDR1 is SEHNR and CDR2 is FQNEAQ (reference sequence). The CDR3 is 11 amino acids. The CDR3, as DNA: TGTGCCAGCAGCTTGGACGAGACCCAGTACTTC. Its translation: CASSLDETQYF.

As for this clone: Germline and junction disagree at one end, which may indicate a read error. The chain combines TRBV5-6 with TRBJ2-7; D possibly corresponds to TRBD2 (7 bases). The V gene's germline CDR1 is SGHDT and CDR2 YYEEEE. The CDR3 contains 18 residues. CDR3 DNA: TGTGCCAGCAGTTTGGCGGGGGCCGGTAAGCGGTTAACCTACGAGCAGTACTTC. Translation gives CASSLAGAGKRLTYEQYF.

With respect to this clone: Different DNA sequences within this sample yield the same CDR3. V and J are TRBV5-6 and TRBJ2-7; D is possibly TRBD1 (6 bases). Germline CDR1 is SGHDT and CDR2 is YYEEEE. The CDR3 contains 14 residues. The ends were cut back, 2 bases at V and 1 base at J, with 10 bases in the middle. The CDR3 here is CASSLGQGSYEQYF. As DNA, the CDR3 is TGTGCCAGCAGCTTAGGCCAGGGGTCCTACGAGCAGTACTTC.

The chain couples TRBV4-2 to TRBJ1-1, with D possibly being TRBD1 (6 bases). The V end was cut by 5 bases, the J end by 7 bases, with 20 bases between. CDR1 and CDR2 from the germline V gene are LGHNA and YNFKEQ. The CDR3 has 15 amino acids. The CDR3 loop is CASSYSGAGEDEAFF. The CDR3 nucleotides read TGTGCCAGCAGCTACTCGGGGGCAGGGGAAGATGAAGCTTTCTTT.

The genes are TRBV27 and TRBJ1-5; D gene uncertain. Germline lookup yields CDR1 MNHEY and CDR2 SMNVEV (reference sequence). V lost 5 bases and J lost 6, with 8 bases in between. The CDR3 sequence is 12 residues long. The CDR3 DNA is TGTGCCAGCAGTAAGGAAGGTCAGCCCCAGCATTTT. Its protein is CASSKEGQPQHF.

This clone is a singleton in its sample. The rearrangement links TRBV28 to TRBJ2-7; possible D gene TRBD1, 5 bases. This CDR3 is 13 amino acids long. Germline CDR1 MDHEN, CDR2 SYDVKM. The V end lost 5 bases, the J end lost 0 bases, and 8 bases lay between the germline ends. CDR3 in DNA: TGTGCCAGCAGTGAAACAGGCTCCTACGAGCAGTACTTC. Translated: CASSETGSYEQYF.

The V gene is TRBV7-3, the J gene TRBJ2-3; 12 bases align to TRBD2. Per germline, CDR1 SGHTA and CDR2 FQGTGA. Trimming cost V 3 bases and J 4 bases; bases outside gene matches: 2. There are 15 residues in the CDR3. The CDR3 bases are TGTGCCAGCAGCTTGACTAGCGGGAGCTCAGATACGCAGTATTTT. It yields the protein CASSLTSGSSDTQYF.

This rearrangement joins TRBV10-2 to TRBJ1-5, with no clear D. Germline V CDR1 and CDR2: WSHSY, SAAADI. V was pared by 0 bases and J by 9 bases, with 9 bases between. The CDR3 covers 13 residues. In DNA, the CDR3 is TGCGCCAGCAGTGAGTCCATGCCAAGGCCCCAGCATTTT. The encoded protein is CASSESMPRPQHF.

The DNA of the CDR3 is TGCGCCAGCAGCGCACCCACCGGGACTAGCGGCGAGCAGTACTTC. The encoded protein is CASSAPTGTSGEQYF. The V call is TRBV5-1, the J call TRBJ2-7, with 11 bases identical to TRBD2. Unmatched junction bases numbered 9, after V lost 4 bases and J lost 6 bases. The CDR3 is made up of 15 amino acids. Germline assignment: CDR1 SGHRS and CDR2 YFSETQ.

The CDR3 loop reads CASSPTSGITNTGELFF. CDR3 nucleotide sequence: TGTGCCAGCTCACCGACTAGCGGGATAACGAACACCGGGGAGCTGTTTTTT. The chain joins TRBV18 to TRBJ2-2, with 11 bases identical to TRBD2. The CDR3 contains 17 residues. The J segment lost 0 bases and the V segment lost 3 bases, leaving 3 bases of the junction unmatched. From germline, CDR1 is KGHSH and CDR2 LQKENI.

A remark on this clone: Other nucleotide sequences in the sample specify the same CDR3. The chain has TRBV27 and TRBJ2-1; 9 nucleotides line up with TRBD2. The CDR3 length is 14 residues. The germline V gene has CDR1 MNHEY and CDR2 SMNVEV (reference sequence). V shed 0 bases and J 10 bases; nucleotides not matched to a gene: 4. The CDR3: CASSLSRLAGEQFF. The CDR3 DNA sequence: TGTGCCAGCAGTTTATCACGGCTAGCGGGGGAGCAGTTCTTC.

This clone came up once. The chain couples TRBV7-7 to TRBJ2-2; 7 positions agree with TRBD2. Germline CDR1 and CDR2: SSHAT and FNYEAQ (reference sequence). The V segment lost 5 bases and the J segment 5 bases; nucleotides outside the gene matches: 5. CDR3 length: 14 residues. CDR3 in amino acids: CASSVAGGTGELFF. CDR3 DNA sequence: TGTGCCAGCAGCGTCGCCGGGGGGACCGGGGAGCTGTTTTTT.

The chain couples TRBV7-2 to TRBJ2-7; 8 positions agree with TRBD2. The CDR3 has 16 residues. Germline V lookup: CDR1 SGHTA, CDR2 FQGNSA. The J segment lost 4 bases and the V segment lost 2 bases, leaving 10 bases of the junction unmatched. The CDR3 DNA is TGTGCCAGCAGCTTATTTCCCCGGGAGGGCAGTTACGAGCAGTACTTC. This sequence encodes CASSLFPREGSYEQYF.

V is TRBV5-1 and J is TRBJ2-3; tentatively, D is TRBD2 (6 bases). The CDR3 has 15 residues. Germline CDR1 SGHRS, CDR2 YFSETQ. Trimming cost V 0 bases and J 2 bases, with 10 bases left between them. The CDR3 nucleotides are TGCGCCAGCAGCTTGGGGGGACTGTACACAGATACGCAGTATTTT. Encoded protein: CASSLGGLYTDTQYF.

The V call is TRBV6-5, the J call TRBJ2-1, with a weak D call TRBD1 (5 bases). Between the trimmed V and J ends, which lost 7 bases and 10 bases, there was a span of 23 bases. The CDR3 is 15 residues long. CDR1 is MNHEY and CDR2 is SVGAGI in the germline V gene. The CDR3 DNA reads as TGTGCCAGCATCCAAATCCAAGGGGCCCCTCGGGAGCAGTTCTTC. Residues: CASIQIQGAPREQFF.

The chain carries TRBV5-4 and TRBJ2-1, with 14 nucleotides matching TRBD2. The V and J ends lost 4 bases and 10 bases, in that order; junction bases with no gene match: 7. The CDR3 loop spans 15 amino acids. Germline values: CDR1 SGHNT, CDR2 YYREEE (reference sequence). CDR3 DNA sequence: TGTGCCAGCAGCACACGGACTAGCGGGAGGTGGGAGCAGTTCTTC. Protein product: CASSTRTSGRWEQFF.

The chain has TRBV6-1 and TRBJ2-1; 7 bases agree with TRBD2. Losses at the gene ends were 7 bases for V and 8 bases for J; bases not matched to a gene: 8. From germline, CDR1 is MNHNS and CDR2 SASEGT. The CDR3 totals 13 residues. The CDR3 DNA follows: TGTGCCAGCAACCCCCCGGGAGGAGATGAGCAGTTCTTC. Protein sequence: CASNPPGGDEQFF.

This clone appeared a single time. The same CDR3 can be traced to other DNA sequences in this sample. This chain connects TRBV28 to TRBJ2-2; D uncertain. The CDR3 runs 12 residues. Germline-derived CDR1 and CDR2 are MDHEN and SYDVKM. V was cut by 5 bases and J by 5 bases, with 6 bases left in between. The CDR3 sequence is CASSPPTGELFF. CDR3 sequence (DNA): TGTGCCAGCAGTCCCCCGACCGGGGAGCTGTTTTTT.

The chain recombines TRBV27 with TRBJ1-2; 8 bases are shared with TRBD1. The CDR3 sequence is 15 residues long. CDR1 is MNHEY, CDR2 SMNVEV, per germline (reference sequence). The V and J ends lost 5 bases and 6 bases, in that order; junction bases with no gene match: 11. DNA of the CDR3: TGTGCCAGCAGTGACAGGGGAAGGGTTCTTCATGGCTACACCTTC. Translating it yields CASSDRGRVLHGYTF.

The genes are TRBV2 and TRBJ2-1; D is unresolved. The ends were cut back, 4 bases at V and 0 bases at J, with 10 bases in the middle. The length of the CDR3 is 15 residues. Germline values: CDR1 SNHLY, CDR2 FYNNEI. The CDR3 region has the DNA TGTGCCAGCAGTGCCGCGCAGAGCTCCTACAATGAGCAGTTCTTC. Translated: CASSAAQSSYNEQFF. Combining the CDR3 with reference TRBV2 and TRBJ2-1 gives the whole variable domain EPEVTQTPSHQVTQMGQEVILRCVPISNHLYFYWYRQILGQKVEFLVSFYNNEISEKSEIFDDQFSVERPDGSNFTLKIRSTKLEDSAMYFCASSAAQSSYNEQFFGPGTRLTVL.

As concerns this clone: Other DNA sequences in the same sample also yield this CDR3. The chain employs TRBV18 and TRBJ2-5; TRBD2 matches 7 bases. The CDR3 extends over 14 amino acids. With 3 bases clipped from V and 2 bases from J, the junction kept 3 bases outside the gene matches. In germline, CDR1 is KGHSH, CDR2 LQKENI. The CDR3 nucleotides read TGTGCCAGCTCACCGCGGGAGAGTCAAGAGACCCAGTACTTC. It translates to CASSPRESQETQYF.

This chain joins TRBV6-5 and TRBJ2-3; 9 bases fit TRBD1. The V segment lost 6 bases and the J segment 6 bases; nucleotides outside the gene matches: 7. The V gene's germline CDR1 is MNHEY and CDR2 SVGAGI. This CDR3 has 14 residues. CDR3 DNA sequence: TGTGCCAGCAGCTTACAGGGGGCAACGGATACGCAGTATTTT. This translates into CASSLQGATDTQYF.

The V gene is TRBV7-3, the J gene TRBJ2-2; 9 bases are a match to TRBD2. The CDR3 totals 14 residues. Germline-derived CDR1 and CDR2 are SGHTA and FQGTGA. The V gene end was trimmed by 6 bases and the J gene end by 7 bases; junction bases not matched to a gene: 6. The CDR3 sequence is CASRGSGRRGELFF. The DNA of the CDR3 is TGTGCCAGCAGGGGTAGCGGGAGACGCGGGGAGCTGTTTTTT.